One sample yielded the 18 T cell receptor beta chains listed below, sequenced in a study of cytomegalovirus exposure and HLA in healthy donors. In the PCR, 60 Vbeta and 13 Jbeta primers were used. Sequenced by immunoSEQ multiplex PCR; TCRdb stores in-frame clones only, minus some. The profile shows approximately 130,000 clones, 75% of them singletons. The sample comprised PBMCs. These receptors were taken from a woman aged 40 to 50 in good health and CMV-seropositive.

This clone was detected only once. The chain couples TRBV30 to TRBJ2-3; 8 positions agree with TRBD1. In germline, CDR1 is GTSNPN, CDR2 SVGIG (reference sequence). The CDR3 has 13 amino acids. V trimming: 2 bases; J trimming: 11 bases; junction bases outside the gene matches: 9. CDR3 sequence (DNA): TGTGCCTGGAGTAGTACAGGGGGGATCCTGCAGTATTTT. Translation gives CAWSSTGGILQYF.

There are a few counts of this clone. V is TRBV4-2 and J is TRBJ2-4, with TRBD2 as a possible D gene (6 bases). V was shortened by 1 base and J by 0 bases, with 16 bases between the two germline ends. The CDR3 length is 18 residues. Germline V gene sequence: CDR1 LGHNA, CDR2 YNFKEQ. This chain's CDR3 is CASSQVRGPGGAKNIQYF. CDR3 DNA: TGTGCCAGCAGCCAAGTTCGTGGTCCCGGGGGAGCCAAAAACATTCAGTACTTC.

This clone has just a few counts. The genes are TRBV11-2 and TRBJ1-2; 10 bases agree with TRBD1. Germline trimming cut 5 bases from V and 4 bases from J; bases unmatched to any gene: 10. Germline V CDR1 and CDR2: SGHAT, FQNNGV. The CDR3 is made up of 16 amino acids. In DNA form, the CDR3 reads TGTGCCAGCAGCCCGGGAACCGGGACAGGGGCCTATGGCTACACCTTC. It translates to CASSPGTGTGAYGYTF. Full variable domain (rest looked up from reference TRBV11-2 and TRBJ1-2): EAGVAQSPRYKIIEKRQSVAFWCNPISGHATLYWYQQILGQGPKLLIQFQNNGVVDDSQLPKDRFSAERLKGVDSTLKIQPAKLEDSAVYLCASSPGTGTGAYGYTFGSGTRLTVV.

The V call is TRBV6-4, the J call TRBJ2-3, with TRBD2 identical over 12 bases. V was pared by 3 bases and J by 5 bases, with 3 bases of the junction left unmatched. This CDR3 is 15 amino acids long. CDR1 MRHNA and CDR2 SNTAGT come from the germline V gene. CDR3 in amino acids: CASSETSGGGDTQYF. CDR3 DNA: TGTGCCAGCAGTGAGACTAGCGGGGGAGGAGATACGCAGTATTTT.

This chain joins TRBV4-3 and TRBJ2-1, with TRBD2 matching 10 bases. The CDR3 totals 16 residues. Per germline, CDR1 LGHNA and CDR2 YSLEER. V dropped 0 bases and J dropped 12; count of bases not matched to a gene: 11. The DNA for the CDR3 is TGCGCCAGCAGCCAAGATGGTCCTAGCGGGAGATCAGGGCAGTTCTTC. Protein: CASSQDGPSGRSGQFF.

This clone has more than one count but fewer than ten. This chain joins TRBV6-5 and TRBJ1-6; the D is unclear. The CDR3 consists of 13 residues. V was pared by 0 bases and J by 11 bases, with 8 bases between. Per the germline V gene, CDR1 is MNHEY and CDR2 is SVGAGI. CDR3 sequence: CASSYSGSPPLHF. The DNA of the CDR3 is TGTGCCAGCAGTTACTCCGGGAGCCCACCCCTCCACTTT.

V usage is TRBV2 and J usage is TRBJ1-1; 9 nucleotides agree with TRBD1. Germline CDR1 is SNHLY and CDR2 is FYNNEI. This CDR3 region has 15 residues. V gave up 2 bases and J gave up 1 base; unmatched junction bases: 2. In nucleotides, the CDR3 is TGTGCCAGCAGTGAAAGGGGACAGGGGAACACTGAAGCTTTCTTT. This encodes CASSERGQGNTEAFF.

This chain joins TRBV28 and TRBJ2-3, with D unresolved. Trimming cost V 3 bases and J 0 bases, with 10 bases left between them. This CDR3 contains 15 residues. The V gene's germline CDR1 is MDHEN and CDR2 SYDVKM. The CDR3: CASSFHIASTDTQYF. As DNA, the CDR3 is TGTGCCAGCAGTTTTCACATTGCTAGCACAGATACGCAGTATTTT.

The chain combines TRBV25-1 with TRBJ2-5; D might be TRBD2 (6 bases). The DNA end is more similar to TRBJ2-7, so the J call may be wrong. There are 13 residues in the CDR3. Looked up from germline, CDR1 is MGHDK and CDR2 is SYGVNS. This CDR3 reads CASSAGLIYEQYF. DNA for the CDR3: TGTGCCAGCAGTGCAGGACTAATCTACGAGCAGTACTTC.

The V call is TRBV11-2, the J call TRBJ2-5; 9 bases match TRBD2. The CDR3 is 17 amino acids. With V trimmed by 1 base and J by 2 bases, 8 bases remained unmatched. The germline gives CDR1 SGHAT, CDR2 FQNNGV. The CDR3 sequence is CASSLGVSGSTQETQYF. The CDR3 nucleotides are TGTGCCAGCAGCTTAGGTGTTAGCGGGAGCACGCAAGAGACCCAGTACTTC. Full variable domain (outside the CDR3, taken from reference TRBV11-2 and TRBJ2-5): EAGVAQSPRYKIIEKRQSVAFWCNPISGHATLYWYQQILGQGPKLLIQFQNNGVVDDSQLPKDRFSAERLKGVDSTLKIQPAKLEDSAVYLCASSLGVSGSTQETQYFGPGTRLLVL.

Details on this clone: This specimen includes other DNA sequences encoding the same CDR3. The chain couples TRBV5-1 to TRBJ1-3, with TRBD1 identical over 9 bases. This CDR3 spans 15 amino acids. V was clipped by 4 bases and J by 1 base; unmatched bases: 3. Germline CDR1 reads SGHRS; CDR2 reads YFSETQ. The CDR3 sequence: CASSLGTGSGNTIYF. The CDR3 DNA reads TGCGCCAGCAGCCTTGGGACAGGGTCTGGAAACACCATATATTTT. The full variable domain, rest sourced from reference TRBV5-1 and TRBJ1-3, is KAGVTQTPRYLIKTRGQQVTLSCSPISGHRSVSWYQQTPGQGLQFLFEYFSETQRNKGNFPGRFSGRQFSNSRSEMNVSTLELGDSALYLCASSLGTGSGNTIYFGEGSWLTVV.

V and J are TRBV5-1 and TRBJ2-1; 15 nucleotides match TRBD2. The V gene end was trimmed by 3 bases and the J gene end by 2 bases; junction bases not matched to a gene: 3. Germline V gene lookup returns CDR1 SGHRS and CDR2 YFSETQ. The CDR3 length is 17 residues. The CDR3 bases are TGCGCCAGCAGCTCTAGGACTAGCGGGAGGGCCTACAATGAGCAGTTCTTC. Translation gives CASSSRTSGRAYNEQFF. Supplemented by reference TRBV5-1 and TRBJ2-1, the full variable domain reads KAGVTQTPRYLIKTRGQQVTLSCSPISGHRSVSWYQQTPGQGLQFLFEYFSETQRNKGNFPGRFSGRQFSNSRSEMNVSTLELGDSALYLCASSSRTSGRAYNEQFFGPGTRLTVL.

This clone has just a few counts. This chain's CDR3 is CASRRTGGDEQYF. The CDR3, as DNA: TGTGCCAGCAGAAGGACAGGGGGCGACGAGCAGTACTTC. The chain employs TRBV27 and TRBJ2-7, with 11 bases fitting TRBD1. Germline CDR1 reads MNHEY; CDR2 reads SMNVEV (reference sequence). V shed 6 bases and J 5 bases; nucleotides not matched to a gene: 3. The CDR3 runs to 13 residues.

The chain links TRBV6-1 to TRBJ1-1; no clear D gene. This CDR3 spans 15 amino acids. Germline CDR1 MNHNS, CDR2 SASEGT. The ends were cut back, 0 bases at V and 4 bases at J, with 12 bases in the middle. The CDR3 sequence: CASSEAGGRGTEAFF. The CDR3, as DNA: TGTGCCAGCAGTGAAGCTGGCGGGAGAGGCACTGAAGCTTTCTTT.

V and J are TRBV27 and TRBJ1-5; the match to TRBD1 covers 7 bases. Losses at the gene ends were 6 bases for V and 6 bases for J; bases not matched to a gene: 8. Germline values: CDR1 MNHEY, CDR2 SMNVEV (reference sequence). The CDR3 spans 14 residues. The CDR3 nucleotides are TGTGCCAGCAGGGGAGGAGGGGGCGGTCAGCCCCAGCATTTT. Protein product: CASRGGGGGQPQHF.

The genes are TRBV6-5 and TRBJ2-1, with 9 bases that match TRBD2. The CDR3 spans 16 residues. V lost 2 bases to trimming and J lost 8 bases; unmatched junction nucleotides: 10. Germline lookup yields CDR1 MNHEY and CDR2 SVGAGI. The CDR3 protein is CASSYGLLRGGYEQFF. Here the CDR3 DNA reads TGTGCCAGCAGTTACGGGCTGTTGCGGGGGGGGTATGAGCAGTTCTTC.

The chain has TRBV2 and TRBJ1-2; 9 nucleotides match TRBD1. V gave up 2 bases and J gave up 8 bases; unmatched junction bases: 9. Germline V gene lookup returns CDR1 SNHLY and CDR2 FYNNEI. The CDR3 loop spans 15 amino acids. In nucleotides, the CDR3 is TGTGCCAGCAGTGAAACAGGGGGCGTTTATCGGGGCTACACCTTC. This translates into CASSETGGVYRGYTF.

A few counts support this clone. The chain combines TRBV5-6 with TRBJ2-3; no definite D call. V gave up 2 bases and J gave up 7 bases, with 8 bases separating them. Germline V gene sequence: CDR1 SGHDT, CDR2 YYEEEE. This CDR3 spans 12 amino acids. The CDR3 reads CASSFPSHTQYF. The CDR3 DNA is TGTGCCAGCAGCTTCCCCTCCCATACGCAGTATTTT.